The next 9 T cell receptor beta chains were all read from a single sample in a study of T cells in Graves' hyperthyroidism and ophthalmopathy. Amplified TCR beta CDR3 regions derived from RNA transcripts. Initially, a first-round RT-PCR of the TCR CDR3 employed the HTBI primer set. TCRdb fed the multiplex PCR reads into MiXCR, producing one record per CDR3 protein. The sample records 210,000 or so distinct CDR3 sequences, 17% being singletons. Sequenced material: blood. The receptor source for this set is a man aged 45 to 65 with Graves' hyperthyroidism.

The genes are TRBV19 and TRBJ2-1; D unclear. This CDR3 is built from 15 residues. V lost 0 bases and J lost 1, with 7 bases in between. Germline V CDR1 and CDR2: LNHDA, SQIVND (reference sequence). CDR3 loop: CASSIEALSYNEQFF. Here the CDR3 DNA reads TGTGCCAGTAGTATAGAAGCGCTTTCCTACAATGAGCAGTTCTTC.

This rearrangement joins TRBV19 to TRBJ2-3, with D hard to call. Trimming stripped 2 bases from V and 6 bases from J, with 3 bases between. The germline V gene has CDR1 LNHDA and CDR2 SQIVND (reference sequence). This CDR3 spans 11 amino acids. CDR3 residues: CASSIHDTQYF. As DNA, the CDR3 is TGTGCCAGTAGTATACATGATACGCAGTATTTT.

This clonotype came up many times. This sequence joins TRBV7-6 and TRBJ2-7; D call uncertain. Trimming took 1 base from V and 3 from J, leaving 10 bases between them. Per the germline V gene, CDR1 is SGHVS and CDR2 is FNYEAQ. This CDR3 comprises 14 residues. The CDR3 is CASSLDGRNYEQYF. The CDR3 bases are TGTGCCAGCAGCTTAGATGGCCGGAACTACGAGCAGTACTTC.

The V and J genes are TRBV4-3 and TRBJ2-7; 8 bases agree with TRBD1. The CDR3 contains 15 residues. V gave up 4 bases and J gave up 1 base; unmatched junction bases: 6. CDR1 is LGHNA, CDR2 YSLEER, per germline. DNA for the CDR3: TGCGCCAGCAGCCCGACAGGGGTGGTATCCTACGAGCAGTACTTC. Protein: CASSPTGVVSYEQYF.

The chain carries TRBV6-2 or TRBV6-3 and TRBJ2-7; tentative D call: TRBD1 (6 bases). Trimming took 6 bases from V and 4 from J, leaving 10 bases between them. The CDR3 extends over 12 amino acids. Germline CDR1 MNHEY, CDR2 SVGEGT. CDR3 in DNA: TGTGCCAGCAGCACAGGGACATACGAGCAGTACTTC. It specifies CASSTGTYEQYF.

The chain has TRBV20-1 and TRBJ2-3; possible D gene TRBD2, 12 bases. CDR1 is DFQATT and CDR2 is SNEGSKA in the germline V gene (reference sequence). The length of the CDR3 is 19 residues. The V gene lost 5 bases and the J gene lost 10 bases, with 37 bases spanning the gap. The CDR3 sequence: CSAWDRGVLAGGRNRAQYF. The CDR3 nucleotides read TGCAGTGCTTGGGACAGGGGGGTGCTAGCGGGAGGGAGGAATCGAGCGCAGTATTTT.

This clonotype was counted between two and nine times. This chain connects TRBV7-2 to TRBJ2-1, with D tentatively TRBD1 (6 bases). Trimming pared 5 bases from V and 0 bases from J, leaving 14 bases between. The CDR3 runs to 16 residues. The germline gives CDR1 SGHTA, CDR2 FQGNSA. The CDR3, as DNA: TGTGCCAGCAGCGAGGACAGCTGGAGCTCCTACAATGAGCAGTTCTTC. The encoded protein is CASSEDSWSSYNEQFF. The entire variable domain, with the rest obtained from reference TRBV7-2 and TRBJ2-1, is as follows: GAGVSQSPSNKVTEKGKDVELRCDPISGHTALYWYRQSLGQGLEFLIYFQGNSAPDKSGLPSDRFSAERTGGSVSTLTIQRTQQEDSAVYLCASSEDSWSSYNEQFFGPGTRLTVL.

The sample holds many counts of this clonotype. In DNA form, the CDR3 reads TGCGCCAGCAGCTTGACGGGGACCCCACAAGAGACCCAGTACTTC. It encodes CASSLTGTPQETQYF. V is TRBV5-1 and J is TRBJ2-5, with D perhaps given as TRBD1 or TRBD2 (5 bases each). V dropped 1 base and J dropped 2 bases, with 12 bases sitting between them. The CDR3 extends over 15 amino acids. Per the germline V gene, CDR1 is SGHRS and CDR2 is YFSETQ.

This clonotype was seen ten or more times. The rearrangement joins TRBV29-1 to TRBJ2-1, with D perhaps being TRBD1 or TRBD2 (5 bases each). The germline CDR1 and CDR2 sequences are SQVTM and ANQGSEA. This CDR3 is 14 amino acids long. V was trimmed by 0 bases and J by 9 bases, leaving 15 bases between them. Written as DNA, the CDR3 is TGCAGCGTTGAAGATCTAGAGGGGCGGCTTGAGCAGTTCTTC. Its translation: CSVEDLEGRLEQFF.